The rows below give T cell receptor beta chains drawn from one sample of a study of blood T cell repertoires in COVID-19. Assay: immunoSEQ multiplex PCR; the TCRdb copy retains only in-frame clones and omits some. The table includes a few hundred thousand clones, 88% detected once. Sequencing input: peripheral blood. These receptors were taken from a woman aged 30 to 39 with acute or convalescent COVID-19. Each CDR3 is given with its conserved first and last residue. The D gene is left open where the match is weak. Expanded clones get a size class; other rows say once, few or many, or leave the size out.

d_call: TRBD2; v_call: TRBV6-1; clone_size: once; j_call: TRBJ2-7; cdr3_aa: CASSDWTSGNLYEQYF; cdr3_nt: TGTGCCAGCAGTGACTGGACTAGCGGGAACCTCTACGAGCAGTACTTC
d_call: NA; v_call: TRBV9; clone_size: NA; j_call: TRBJ1-6; cdr3_aa: CASSVEQPNSPLHF; cdr3_nt: TGTGCCAGCAGCGTAGAACAGCCGAATTCACCCCTCCACTTT
d_call: NA; v_call: TRBV3-1/TRBV3-2; clone_size: NA; j_call: TRBJ2-5; cdr3_aa: CASSQDLSQETQYF; cdr3_nt: TGTGCCAGCAGCCAAGATCTCAGTCAAGAGACCCAGTACTTC
d_call: NA; v_call: TRBV6-2/TRBV6-3; clone_size: NA; j_call: TRBJ1-2; cdr3_aa: CASSYSRARGYTF; cdr3_nt: TGTGCCAGCAGTTACAGCAGGGCGCGGGGCTACACCTTC
d_call: TRBD2; v_call: TRBV7-2; clone_size: NA; j_call: TRBJ2-7; cdr3_aa: CASSPRGLANEQYF; cdr3_nt: TGTGCCAGCAGCCCTCGGGGACTAGCTAATGAGCAGTACTTC
d_call: NA; v_call: TRBV9; clone_size: NA; j_call: TRBJ2-6; cdr3_aa: CASSALSMANVLTF; cdr3_nt: TGTGCCAGCAGCGCCCTATCTATGGCCAACGTCCTGACTTTC
d_call: NA; v_call: TRBV3-1/TRBV3-2; clone_size: NA; j_call: TRBJ2-2; cdr3_aa: CASSQVKSPSGELFF; cdr3_nt: TGTGCCAGCAGCCAAGTGAAATCTCCCAGCGGGGAGCTGTTTTTT
d_call: TRBD1; v_call: TRBV5-4; clone_size: NA; j_call: TRBJ1-4; cdr3_aa: CASSSTIRGQANEKLFF; cdr3_nt: TGTGCCAGCAGCAGTACCATAAGGGGGCAGGCTAATGAAAAACTGTTTTTT
d_call: TRBD2; v_call: TRBV15; clone_size: NA; j_call: TRBJ2-1; cdr3_aa: CATSREGLAGANEQFF; cdr3_nt: TGTGCCACCAGCAGAGAGGGACTAGCGGGAGCCAATGAGCAGTTCTTC
d_call: NA; v_call: TRBV6-5; clone_size: NA; j_call: TRBJ2-7; cdr3_aa: CASRRQVGQYF; cdr3_nt: TGTGCCAGCCGGAGACAGGTAGGGCAGTACTTC
d_call: NA; v_call: TRBV5-1; clone_size: NA; j_call: TRBJ2-1; cdr3_aa: CASSKGHNNEQFF; cdr3_nt: TGCGCCAGCAGCAAGGGACACAACAATGAGCAGTTCTTC
d_call: NA; v_call: TRBV7-2; clone_size: NA; j_call: TRBJ2-7; cdr3_aa: CASRLGRGVHEQYF; cdr3_nt: TGTGCCAGCAGGCTAGGGCGGGGAGTCCACGAGCAGTACTTC
d_call: NA; v_call: TRBV2; clone_size: NA; j_call: TRBJ2-7; cdr3_aa: CASSDEAWEQYF; cdr3_nt: TGTGCCAGCAGTGATGAGGCTTGGGAGCAGTACTTC
d_call: TRBD1; v_call: TRBV5-4; clone_size: once; j_call: TRBJ1-6; cdr3_aa: CASSLSPGTGSPLHF; cdr3_nt: TGTGCCAGCAGCTTGAGTCCCGGGACAGGATCACCCCTCCACTTT
d_call: NA; v_call: TRBV30; clone_size: NA; j_call: TRBJ1-3; cdr3_aa: CAWRIQGDSGNTIYF; cdr3_nt: TGTGCCTGGAGGATTCAGGGCGATTCTGGAAACACCATATATTTT
d_call: TRBD2; v_call: TRBV5-1; clone_size: NA; j_call: TRBJ2-7; cdr3_aa: CASSTAPTSATYEQYF; cdr3_nt: TGCGCCAGCAGCACGGCACCGACTAGCGCGACCTACGAGCAGTACTTC
d_call: TRBD1; v_call: TRBV7-9; clone_size: NA; j_call: TRBJ1-1; cdr3_aa: CASSLGNSGGTEAFF; cdr3_nt: TGTGCCAGCAGCTTAGGAAATTCAGGGGGCACTGAAGCTTTCTTT
d_call: NA; v_call: TRBV11-2; clone_size: NA; j_call: TRBJ2-5; cdr3_aa: CASSLGILTAQETQYF; cdr3_nt: TGTGCCAGCAGCTTAGGCATCCTTACAGCTCAAGAGACCCAGTACTTC
d_call: TRBD1; v_call: TRBV27; clone_size: NA; j_call: TRBJ1-5; cdr3_aa: CASSTGVNQPQHF; cdr3_nt: TGTGCCAGCAGTACAGGGGTCAATCAGCCCCAGCATTTT
d_call: NA; v_call: TRBV5-1; clone_size: NA; j_call: TRBJ1-1; cdr3_aa: CASSLASTRIDTEAFF; cdr3_nt: TGCGCCAGCAGCTTGGCCTCGACTCGGATTGACACTGAAGCTTTCTTT
d_call: TRBD2; v_call: TRBV27; clone_size: NA; j_call: TRBJ2-7; cdr3_aa: CASSKASGRSSYEQYF; cdr3_nt: TGTGCCAGCAGTAAAGCTAGCGGGAGAAGCTCCTACGAGCAGTACTTC
d_call: NA; v_call: TRBV18; clone_size: NA; j_call: TRBJ2-3; cdr3_aa: CASSRASTDTQYF; cdr3_nt: TGTGCCAGCTCACGGGCTAGCACAGATACGCAGTATTTT
d_call: TRBD2; v_call: TRBV3-1/TRBV3-2; clone_size: NA; j_call: TRBJ2-1; cdr3_aa: CASSRPTSGGNYNEQFF; cdr3_nt: TGTGCCAGCAGCCGACCAACTAGCGGGGGGAACTACAATGAGCAGTTCTTC
d_call: NA; v_call: TRBV30; clone_size: NA; j_call: TRBJ2-7; cdr3_aa: CAWSTTGSGYEQYF; cdr3_nt: TGTGCCTGGAGTACCACAGGTAGTGGCTACGAGCAGTACTTC
d_call: NA; v_call: TRBV9; clone_size: NA; j_call: TRBJ2-5; cdr3_aa: CASSVAGGGGETQYF; cdr3_nt: TGTGCCAGCAGCGTAGCGGGGGGAGGGGGAGAGACCCAGTACTTC
d_call: TRBD1; v_call: TRBV27; clone_size: NA; j_call: TRBJ1-1; cdr3_aa: CASSLRQGKGEAFF; cdr3_nt: TGTGCCAGCAGTTTACGACAGGGGAAAGGTGAAGCTTTCTTT
d_call: TRBD1; v_call: TRBV25-1; clone_size: NA; j_call: TRBJ1-2; cdr3_aa: CASRTGTGEGYGYTF; cdr3_nt: TGTGCCAGCAGAACCGGGACAGGGGAGGGCTATGGCTACACCTTC
d_call: NA; v_call: TRBV7-9; clone_size: NA; j_call: TRBJ2-1; cdr3_aa: CASRKNNRANEQFF; cdr3_nt: TGTGCCAGCAGGAAAAATAACAGGGCTAATGAGCAGTTCTTC
d_call: NA; v_call: TRBV6-5; clone_size: NA; j_call: TRBJ1-2; cdr3_aa: CASATPPGGYTF; cdr3_nt: TGTGCCAGCGCTACTCCCCCGGGAGGCTACACCTTC
d_call: TRBD2; v_call: TRBV5-1; clone_size: NA; j_call: TRBJ2-5; cdr3_aa: CASSLVASGLETQYF; cdr3_nt: TGCGCCAGCAGCTTGGTGGCTAGCGGTCTTGAGACCCAGTACTTC
d_call: TRBD2; v_call: TRBV19; clone_size: NA; j_call: TRBJ2-1; cdr3_aa: CASSLRASGKMGNEQFF; cdr3_nt: TGTGCCAGTAGTCTGCGGGCTAGCGGGAAAATGGGGAATGAGCAGTTCTTC
d_call: NA; v_call: TRBV21-1; clone_size: NA; j_call: TRBJ2-3; cdr3_aa: CASSNPRRMGTDTQYF; cdr3_nt: TGTGCCAGCAGCAACCCTCGGAGGATGGGAACAGATACGCAGTATTTT
d_call: NA; v_call: TRBV27; clone_size: NA; j_call: TRBJ2-2; cdr3_aa: CASSLINSNTGELFF; cdr3_nt: TGTGCCAGCAGTTTAATTAACTCGAACACCGGGGAGCTGTTTTTT
d_call: TRBD1; v_call: TRBV27; clone_size: NA; j_call: TRBJ1-2; cdr3_aa: CASRPTGLHGYTF; cdr3_nt: TGTGCCAGCAGGCCGACAGGGTTGCATGGCTACACCTTC
d_call: NA; v_call: TRBV5-6; clone_size: NA; j_call: TRBJ1-2; cdr3_aa: CASSLAGTTNYGYTF; cdr3_nt: TGTGCCAGCAGCTTGGCCGGGACAACAAACTATGGCTACACCTTC
d_call: TRBD2; v_call: TRBV28; clone_size: NA; j_call: TRBJ2-7; cdr3_aa: CASSLTSGRTEQYF; cdr3_nt: TGTGCCAGCAGTTTGACTAGCGGGAGAACGGAGCAGTACTTC
d_call: NA; v_call: TRBV12-3/TRBV12-4; clone_size: NA; j_call: TRBJ2-1; cdr3_aa: CASSSRGNEQFF; cdr3_nt: TGTGCCAGCAGTTCGCGAGGCAATGAGCAGTTCTTC
d_call: NA; v_call: TRBV11-3; clone_size: once; j_call: TRBJ2-1; cdr3_aa: CASSIRTAGYSYNEQFF; cdr3_nt: TGTGCCAGCAGCATCCGTACAGCGGGTTACTCCTACAATGAGCAGTTCTTC
d_call: TRBD1; v_call: TRBV24-1; clone_size: NA; j_call: TRBJ2-5; cdr3_aa: CATSAPDRGRETQYF; cdr3_nt: TGTGCCACCAGTGCCCCTGACAGGGGGCGGGAGACCCAGTACTTC
d_call: NA; v_call: TRBV6-5; clone_size: NA; j_call: TRBJ1-3; cdr3_aa: CASKEGIGDTIYF; cdr3_nt: TGTGCCAGCAAGGAGGGCATTGGTGACACCATATATTTT
d_call: NA; v_call: TRBV30; clone_size: once; j_call: TRBJ2-7; cdr3_aa: CAWSVQLASYEQYF; cdr3_nt: TGTGCCTGGAGTGTACAGCTGGCATCCTACGAGCAGTACTTC